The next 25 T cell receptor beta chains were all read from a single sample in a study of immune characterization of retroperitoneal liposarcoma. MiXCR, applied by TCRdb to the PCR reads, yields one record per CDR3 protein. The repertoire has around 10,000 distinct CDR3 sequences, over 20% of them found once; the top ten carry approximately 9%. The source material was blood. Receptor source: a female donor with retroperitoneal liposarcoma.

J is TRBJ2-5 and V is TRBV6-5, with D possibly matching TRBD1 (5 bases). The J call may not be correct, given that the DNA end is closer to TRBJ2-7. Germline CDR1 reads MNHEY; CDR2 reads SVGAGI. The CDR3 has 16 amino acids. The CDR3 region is CASSYSIGKGNYEQYF. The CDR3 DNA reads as TGTGCCAGCAGTTACTCGATAGGGAAGGGGAACTACGAGCAGTACTTC.

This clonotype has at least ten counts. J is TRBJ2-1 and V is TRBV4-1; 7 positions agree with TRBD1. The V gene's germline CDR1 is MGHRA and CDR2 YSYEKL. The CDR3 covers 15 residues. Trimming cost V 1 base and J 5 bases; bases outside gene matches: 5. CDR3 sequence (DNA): TGCGCCAGCAGCCAAGTGGCACAGGGGAACAATGAGCAGTTCTTC. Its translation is CASSQVAQGNNEQFF.

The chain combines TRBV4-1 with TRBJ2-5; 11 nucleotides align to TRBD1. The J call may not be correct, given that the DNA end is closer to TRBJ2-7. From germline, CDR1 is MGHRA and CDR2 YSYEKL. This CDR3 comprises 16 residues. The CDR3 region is CASSQAGTGGVNEQYF. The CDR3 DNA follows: TGCGCCAGCAGCCAAGCCGGGACAGGGGGGGTGAACGAGCAGTACTTC.

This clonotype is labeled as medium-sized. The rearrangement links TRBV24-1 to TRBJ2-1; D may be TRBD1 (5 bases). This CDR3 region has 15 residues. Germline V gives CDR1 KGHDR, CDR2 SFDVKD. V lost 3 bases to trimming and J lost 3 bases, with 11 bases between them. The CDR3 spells CATSDPPRGYNEQFF. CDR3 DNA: TGTGCCACCAGTGATCCGCCAAGGGGCTACAATGAGCAGTTCTTC.

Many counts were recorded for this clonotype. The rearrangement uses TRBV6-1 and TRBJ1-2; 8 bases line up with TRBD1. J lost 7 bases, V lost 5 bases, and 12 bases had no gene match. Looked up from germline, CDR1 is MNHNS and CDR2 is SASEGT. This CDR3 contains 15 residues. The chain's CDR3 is CASSTTRTGPPGYTF. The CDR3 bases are TGTGCCAGCAGTACCACGCGGACAGGGCCCCCTGGCTACACCTTC.

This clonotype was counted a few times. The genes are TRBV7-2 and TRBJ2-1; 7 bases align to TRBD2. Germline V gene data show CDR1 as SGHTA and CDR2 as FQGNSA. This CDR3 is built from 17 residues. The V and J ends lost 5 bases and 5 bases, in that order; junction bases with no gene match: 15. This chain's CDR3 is CASSPYLGRAPHNEQFF. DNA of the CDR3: TGTGCCAGCAGCCCCTATTTGGGGAGGGCACCCCACAATGAGCAGTTCTTC.

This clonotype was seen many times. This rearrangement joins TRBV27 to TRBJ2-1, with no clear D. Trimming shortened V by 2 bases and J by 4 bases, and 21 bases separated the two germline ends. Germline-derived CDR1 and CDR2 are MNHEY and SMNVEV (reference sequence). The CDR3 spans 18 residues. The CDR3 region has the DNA TGTGCCAGCAGTTTAAACTATCTGGAGCGCGATAGGTACAATGAGCAGTTCTTC. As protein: CASSLNYLERDRYNEQFF.

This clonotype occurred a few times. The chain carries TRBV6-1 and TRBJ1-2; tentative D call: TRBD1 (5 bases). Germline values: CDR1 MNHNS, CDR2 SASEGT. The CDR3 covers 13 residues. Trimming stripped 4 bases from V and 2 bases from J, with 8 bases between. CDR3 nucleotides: TGTGCCAGCAGTGTACAGGAAAACTATGGCTACACCTTC. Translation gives CASSVQENYGYTF.

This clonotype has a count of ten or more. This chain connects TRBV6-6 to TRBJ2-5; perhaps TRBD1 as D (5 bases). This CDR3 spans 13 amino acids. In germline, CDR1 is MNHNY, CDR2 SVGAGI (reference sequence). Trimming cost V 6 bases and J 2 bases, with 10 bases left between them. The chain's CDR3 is CASRGQKQETQYF. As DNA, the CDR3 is TGTGCCAGCAGAGGACAAAAACAAGAGACCCAGTACTTC.

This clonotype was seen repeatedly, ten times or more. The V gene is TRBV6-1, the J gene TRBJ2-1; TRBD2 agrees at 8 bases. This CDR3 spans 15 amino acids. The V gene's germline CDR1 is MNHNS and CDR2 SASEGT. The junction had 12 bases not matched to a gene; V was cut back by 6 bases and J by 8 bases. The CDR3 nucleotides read TGTGCCAGCAGGGTTTCTAGCGGGCGTTGGCATGAGCAGTTCTTC. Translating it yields CASRVSSGRWHEQFF.

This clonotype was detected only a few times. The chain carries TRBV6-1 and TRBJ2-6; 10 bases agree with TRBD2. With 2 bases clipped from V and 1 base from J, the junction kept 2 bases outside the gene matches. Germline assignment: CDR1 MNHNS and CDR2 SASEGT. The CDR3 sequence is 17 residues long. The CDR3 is CASSELAGVSGANVLTF. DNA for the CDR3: TGTGCCAGCAGTGAACTAGCGGGAGTTTCTGGGGCCAACGTCCTGACTTTC.

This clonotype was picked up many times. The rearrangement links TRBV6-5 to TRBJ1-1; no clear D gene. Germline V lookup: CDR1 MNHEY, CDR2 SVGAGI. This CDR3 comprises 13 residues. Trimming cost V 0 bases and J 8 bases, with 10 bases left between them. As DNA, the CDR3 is TGTGCCAGCAGTTACTCGAGGGCGGGGGAAGCTTTCTTT. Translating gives CASSYSRAGEAFF.

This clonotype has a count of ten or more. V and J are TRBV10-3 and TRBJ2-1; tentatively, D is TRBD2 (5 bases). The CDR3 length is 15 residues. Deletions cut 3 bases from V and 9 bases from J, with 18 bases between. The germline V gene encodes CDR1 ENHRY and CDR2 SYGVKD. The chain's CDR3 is CAISEASTGGGEQFF. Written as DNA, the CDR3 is TGTGCCATCAGTGAAGCCTCGACTGGAGGTGGTGAGCAGTTCTTC.

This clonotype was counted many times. The CDR3 DNA is TGTGCCAGCAGTTTGGATAAAACGGGACAGGGTAGACAAGAGACCCAGTACTTC. Its protein is CASSLDKTGQGRQETQYF. V is TRBV12-3 or TRBV12-4 and J is TRBJ2-5; TRBD1 aligns across 9 bases. Germline trimming cut 3 bases from V and 2 bases from J; bases unmatched to any gene: 13. The CDR3 sequence is 18 residues long.

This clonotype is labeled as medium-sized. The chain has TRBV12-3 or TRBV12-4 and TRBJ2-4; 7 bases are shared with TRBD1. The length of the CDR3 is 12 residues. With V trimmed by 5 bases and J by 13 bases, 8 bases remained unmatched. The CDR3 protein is CASSPSDREQYF. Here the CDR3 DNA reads TGTGCCAGCAGTCCTTCCGACAGGGAACAGTACTTC.

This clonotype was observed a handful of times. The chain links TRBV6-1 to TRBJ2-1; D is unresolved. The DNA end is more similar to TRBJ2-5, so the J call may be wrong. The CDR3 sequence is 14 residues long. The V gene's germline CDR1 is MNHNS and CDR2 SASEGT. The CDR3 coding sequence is TGTGCCAGCAGTGAAGATCGATCCGAGGAGACCCAGTACTTC. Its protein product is CASSEDRSEETQYF.

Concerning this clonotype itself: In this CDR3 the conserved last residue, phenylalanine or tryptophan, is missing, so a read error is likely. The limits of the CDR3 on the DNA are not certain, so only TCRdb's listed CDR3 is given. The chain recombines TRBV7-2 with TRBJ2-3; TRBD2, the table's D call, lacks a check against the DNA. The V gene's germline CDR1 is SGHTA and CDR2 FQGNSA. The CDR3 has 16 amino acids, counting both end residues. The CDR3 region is CASSFSGLVSRMSSSS.

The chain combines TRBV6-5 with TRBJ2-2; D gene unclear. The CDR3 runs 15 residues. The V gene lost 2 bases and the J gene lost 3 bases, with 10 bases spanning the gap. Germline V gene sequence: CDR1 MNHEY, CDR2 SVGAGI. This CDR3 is CASSYRSSDTGELFF. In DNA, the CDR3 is TGTGCCAGCAGTTACCGTAGCTCAGACACCGGGGAGCTGTTTTTT.

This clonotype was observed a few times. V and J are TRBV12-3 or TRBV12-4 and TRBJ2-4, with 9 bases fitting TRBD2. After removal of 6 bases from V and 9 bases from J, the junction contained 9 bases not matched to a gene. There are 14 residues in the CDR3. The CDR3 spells CASSSTGLAFIQYF. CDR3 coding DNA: TGTGCCAGCAGCTCTACGGGACTAGCCTTCATTCAGTACTTC.

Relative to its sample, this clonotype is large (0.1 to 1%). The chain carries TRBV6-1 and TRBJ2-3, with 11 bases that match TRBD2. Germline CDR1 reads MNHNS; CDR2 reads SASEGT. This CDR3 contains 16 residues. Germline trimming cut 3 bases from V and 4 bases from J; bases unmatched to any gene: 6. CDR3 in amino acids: CASSETGTSGSDTQYF. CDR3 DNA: TGTGCCAGCAGTGAGACCGGGACTAGCGGTTCAGATACGCAGTATTTT.

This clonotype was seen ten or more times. CDR3 nucleotide sequence: TGTGCCATCAGTGAGACCGTTGGACAGCCGAACACTGAAGCTTTCTTT. Translating it yields CAISETVGQPNTEAFF. V gene TRBV10-3 combines with J gene TRBJ1-1; D possibly corresponds to TRBD1 (6 bases). CDR3 length: 16 residues. V shed 2 bases and J shed 1 base, with 14 bases lying between them. From germline, CDR1 is ENHRY and CDR2 SYGVKD.

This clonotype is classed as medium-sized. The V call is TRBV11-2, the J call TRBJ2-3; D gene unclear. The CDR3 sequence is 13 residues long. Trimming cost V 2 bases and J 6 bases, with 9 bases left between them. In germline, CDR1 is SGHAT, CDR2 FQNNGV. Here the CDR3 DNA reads TGTGCCAGCAGCTTACCCCTCTGGGATACGCAGTATTTT. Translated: CASSLPLWDTQYF.

The CDR3 reads CASSEGRDGYEQYF. The CDR3 DNA reads TGTGCCAGCAGTGAAGGGCGGGACGGTTACGAGCAGTACTTC. The chain joins TRBV6-1 to TRBJ2-5; a weak D match, TRBD2 (6 bases). Judging by the DNA end, TRBJ2-7 fits better; the J call may be wrong. Germline lookup yields CDR1 MNHNS and CDR2 SASEGT. There are 14 residues in the CDR3.

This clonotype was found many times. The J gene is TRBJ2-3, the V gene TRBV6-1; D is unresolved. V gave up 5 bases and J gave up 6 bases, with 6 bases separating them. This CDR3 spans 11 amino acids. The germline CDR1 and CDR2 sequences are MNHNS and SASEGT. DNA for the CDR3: TGTGCCAGCAGTCAAACGGATACGCAGTATTTT. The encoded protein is CASSQTDTQYF.

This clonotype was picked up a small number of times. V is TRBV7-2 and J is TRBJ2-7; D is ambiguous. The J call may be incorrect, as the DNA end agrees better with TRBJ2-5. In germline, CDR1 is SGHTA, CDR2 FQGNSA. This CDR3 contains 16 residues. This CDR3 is CASSLDISRTQETQYF. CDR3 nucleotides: TGTGCCAGCAGCTTAGACATCTCCAGAACACAAGAGACCCAGTACTTC.